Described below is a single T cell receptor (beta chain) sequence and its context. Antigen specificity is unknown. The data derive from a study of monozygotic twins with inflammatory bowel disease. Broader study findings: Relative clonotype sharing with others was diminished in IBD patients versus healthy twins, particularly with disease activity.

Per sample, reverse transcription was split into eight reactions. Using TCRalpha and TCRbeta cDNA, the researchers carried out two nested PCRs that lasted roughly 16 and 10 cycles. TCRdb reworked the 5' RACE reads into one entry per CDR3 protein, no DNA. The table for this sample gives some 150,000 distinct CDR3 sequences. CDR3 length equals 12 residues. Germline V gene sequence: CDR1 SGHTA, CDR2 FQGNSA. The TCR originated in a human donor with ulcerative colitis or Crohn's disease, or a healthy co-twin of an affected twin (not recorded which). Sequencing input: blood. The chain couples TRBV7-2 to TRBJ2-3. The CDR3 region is CASSLLSDMQYF.